The 30 T cell receptor beta chains presented below share a single source sample, sequenced in a study of blood T cell repertoires in COVID-19. Using immunoSEQ multiplex PCR, the repertoire was profiled, and TCRdb retains in-frame clones only, with some absent. Of fewer than 350,000 clones in the sample, nearly 90% are singletons; the top ten hold just under 9.5%. Sequenced input: peripheral blood. These receptors were obtained from a man aged 18 to 29 with active or convalescent COVID-19.

The chain couples TRBV7-9 to TRBJ1-1; D gene ambiguous. The CDR3 contains 14 residues. CDR1 is SEHNR and CDR2 is FQNEAQ in the germline V gene (reference sequence). V lost 5 bases and J 3 bases, leaving 13 bases between the germline ends. Here the CDR3 DNA reads TGTGCCAGCAGCAGAAGTTCGGGTGACACTGAAGCTTTCTTT. This gives the protein CASSRSSGDTEAFF.

The chain links TRBV6-2 or TRBV6-3 to TRBJ1-2; a weak D match, TRBD1 (5 bases). V dropped 2 bases and J dropped 8 bases, with 12 bases sitting between them. CDR1 is MNHEY, CDR2 SVGEGT, per germline. The CDR3 is 13 residues long. Here the CDR3 DNA reads TGTGCCAGCAGTTACGGTGGAGGGGACGGCTACACCTTC. Its translation: CASSYGGGDGYTF.

The chain joins TRBV11-2 to TRBJ2-7, with D possibly TRBD2 on 6 matching bases. The ends were cut back, 3 bases at V and 3 bases at J, with 18 bases in the middle. The CDR3 is 16 amino acids. CDR1 SGHAT and CDR2 FQNNGV come from the germline V gene. The CDR3 DNA follows: TGTGCCAGCAGCTTCGGACTAACCGGTCGGGTCTACGAGCAGTACTTC. Amino acids: CASSFGLTGRVYEQYF.

The rearrangement links TRBV5-1 to TRBJ1-1; D may be TRBD1 (5 bases). This CDR3 comprises 18 residues. Germline CDR1 is SGHRS and CDR2 is YFSETQ. Deletions cut 0 bases from V and 4 bases from J, with 22 bases between. The CDR3 loop reads CASSLEKKIREGGTEAFF. For the CDR3, the DNA is TGCGCCAGCAGCTTGGAAAAGAAAATCAGGGAAGGTGGCACTGAAGCTTTCTTT. The whole variable domain, remainder taken from reference TRBV5-1 and TRBJ1-1, is KAGVTQTPRYLIKTRGQQVTLSCSPISGHRSVSWYQQTPGQGLQFLFEYFSETQRNKGNFPGRFSGRQFSNSRSEMNVSTLELGDSALYLCASSLEKKIREGGTEAFFGQGTRLTVV.

This clone was observed a few times. The chain joins TRBV14 to TRBJ1-6, with D unclear. This CDR3 is built from 13 residues. Germline CDR1 reads SGHDN; CDR2 reads FVKESK. Trimming stripped 1 base from V and 7 bases from J, with 5 bases between. CDR3 nucleotides: TGTGCCAGCAGCCAAGCACAGAATTCACCCCTCCACTTT. Translated, it gives CASSQAQNSPLHF.

This chain joins TRBV5-4 and TRBJ1-6; TRBD1 agrees at 9 bases. This CDR3 region has 16 residues. Germline trimming cut 4 bases from V and 2 bases from J; bases unmatched to any gene: 4. CDR1 and CDR2 from the germline V gene are SGHNT and YYREEE (reference sequence). CDR3 nucleotides: TGTGCCAGCAGCGACAGGGGGGGCGCCTATAATTCACCCCTCCACTTT. It is translated as CASSDRGGAYNSPLHF.

The rearrangement joins TRBV20-1 to TRBJ1-3; a possible D gene is TRBD1 (5 bases). Germline V CDR1 and CDR2: DFQATT, SNEGSKA (reference sequence). The CDR3 extends over 11 amino acids. V lost 0 bases, J lost 11 bases, and 8 bases lay in between. As DNA, the CDR3 is TGCAGTGCTAGAGATAGGGGCCCCATATATTTT. It yields the protein CSARDRGPIYF.

The genes are TRBV18 and TRBJ2-1, with 8 bases identical to TRBD1. In germline, CDR1 is KGHSH, CDR2 LQKENI. The CDR3 length is 16 residues. The V gene end was trimmed by 5 bases and the J gene end by 3 bases; junction bases not matched to a gene: 9. In DNA, the CDR3 is TGTGCCAGCTCAGCCGTACAGGGGGTGCGCTACAATGAGCAGTTCTTC. Amino acid sequence: CASSAVQGVRYNEQFF.

This sequence joins TRBV27 and TRBJ2-1, with D perhaps matching TRBD2 (5 bases). Trimming stripped 6 bases from V and 0 bases from J, with 15 bases between. This CDR3 spans 16 amino acids. Germline-derived CDR1 and CDR2 are MNHEY and SMNVEV (reference sequence). The CDR3 bases are TGTGCCAGCAGCTCCGACTACTCGAGCTCCTACAATGAGCAGTTCTTC. Amino acids: CASSSDYSSSYNEQFF.

This clone turned up a few times. The rearrangement links TRBV19 to TRBJ1-1; TRBD1 matches at 7 bases. Trimming at V came to 6 bases and at J to 7 bases, leaving 11 bases not matched to a gene. This CDR3 is 14 amino acids long. Germline V gene sequence: CDR1 LNHDA, CDR2 SQIVND (reference sequence). In nucleotides, the CDR3 is TGTGCCAGTAGCCACGACAGGGTGCGGGGTGAAGCTTTCTTT. Translated, it gives CASSHDRVRGEAFF.

The V call is TRBV6-5, the J call TRBJ1-2, with D unclear. The germline CDR1 and CDR2 sequences are MNHEY and SVGAGI. V was pared by 10 bases and J by 8 bases, with 11 bases between. The CDR3 runs to 10 residues. The CDR3 coding sequence is TGTGCCACTACCCCGGGGGGCTACACCTTC. This sequence encodes CATTPGGYTF.

The chain carries TRBV27 and TRBJ2-3, with TRBD2 matching 8 bases. The V and J ends lost 0 bases and 1 base, in that order; junction bases with no gene match: 3. The CDR3 runs 16 residues. The germline V gene has CDR1 MNHEY and CDR2 SMNVEV (reference sequence). The CDR3 DNA follows: TGTGCCAGCAGTTTATCGCCAGCGGGGGGCACAGATACGCAGTATTTT. Translating it yields CASSLSPAGGTDTQYF.

The V gene is TRBV3-1 (or the pseudogene TRBV3-2), the J gene TRBJ1-4; D is ambiguous. The CDR3 runs 16 residues. Trimming took 1 base from V and 8 from J, leaving 17 bases between them. CDR1 is LGHDT, CDR2 YNNKEL, per germline (reference sequence). CDR3 DNA sequence: TGTGCCAGCAGCCAAGGGGAGGCCAGAGCGTGGGAAAAACTGTTTTTT. As protein: CASSQGEARAWEKLFF.

V is TRBV19 and J is TRBJ2-7; D might be TRBD2 (5 bases). Looked up from germline, CDR1 is LNHDA and CDR2 is SQIVND (reference sequence). CDR3 length equals 12 residues. Deletions cut 0 bases from V and 7 bases from J, with 7 bases between. This CDR3 is CASSIDGVEQYF. The CDR3 DNA sequence: TGTGCCAGTAGTATAGACGGGGTTGAGCAGTACTTC. Drawing the rest from reference TRBV19 and TRBJ2-7, the complete variable domain is DGGITQSPKYLFRKEGQNVTLSCEQNLNHDAMYWYRQDPGQGLRLIYYSQIVNDFQKGDIAEGYSVSREKKESFPLTVTSAQKNPTAFYLCASSIDGVEQYFGPGTRLTVT.

The chain uses TRBV2 and TRBJ1-6, with a weak D call TRBD1 (6 bases). Germline CDR1 and CDR2: SNHLY and FYNNEI. There are 16 residues in the CDR3. V dropped 6 bases and J dropped 3 bases, with 15 bases sitting between them. The CDR3 is CASRGTTSIYNSPLHF. The CDR3 region has the DNA TGTGCCAGCAGGGGGACAACCAGCATCTATAATTCACCCCTCCACTTT.

The chain links TRBV5-6 to TRBJ1-1, with 8 bases matching TRBD1. CDR3 length: 15 residues. Per germline, CDR1 SGHDT and CDR2 YYEEEE. The ends lost 2 bases at V and 3 bases at J; junction bases unmatched: 6. The CDR3 protein is CASSLDWDRYTEAFF. The CDR3 nucleotides are TGTGCCAGCAGCTTAGATTGGGACAGGTACACTGAAGCTTTCTTT.

The rearrangement joins TRBV7-9 to TRBJ2-7; tentatively, D is TRBD2 (6 bases). Trimming took 5 bases from V and 4 from J, leaving 12 bases between them. In germline, CDR1 is SEHNR, CDR2 FQNEAQ (reference sequence). The CDR3 runs to 13 residues. DNA for the CDR3: TGTGCCAGCAGCCGGAGGGGTCCATACGAGCAGTACTTC. The encoded protein is CASSRRGPYEQYF.

This chain connects TRBV5-5 to TRBJ1-5; D is unresolved. From germline, CDR1 is SGHKS and CDR2 YYEKEE (reference sequence). V dropped 0 bases and J dropped 5 bases, with 6 bases sitting between them. The CDR3 covers 13 residues. The CDR3 DNA sequence: TGTGCCAGCAGCTTGGTGTCAGATCAGCCCCAGCATTTT. Translation: CASSLVSDQPQHF.

V is TRBV18 and J is TRBJ1-1; 8 positions agree with TRBD1. The CDR3 has 14 residues. V was pared by 2 bases and J by 5 bases, with 4 bases of the junction left unmatched. CDR1 and CDR2 from the germline V gene are KGHSH and LQKENI. The CDR3 DNA reads TGTGCCAGCTCACCAGACAGGGGTGGAACTGAAGCTTTCTTT. It yields the protein CASSPDRGGTEAFF.

The rearrangement uses TRBV7-3 and TRBJ1-1; 8 bases map to TRBD1. Germline CDR1 is SGHTA and CDR2 is FQGTGA. This CDR3 is built from 13 residues. The ends lost 1 base at V and 10 bases at J; junction bases unmatched: 5. The CDR3 region is CASSLKGRGPAFF. The CDR3 DNA sequence: TGTGCCAGCAGCTTAAAGGGCAGGGGGCCAGCTTTCTTT.

The gene calls are TRBV6-1 and TRBJ1-2; 10 positions match TRBD1. Germline assignment: CDR1 MNHNS and CDR2 SASEGT. V dropped 0 bases and J dropped 1; count of bases not matched to a gene: 8. The CDR3 consists of 18 residues. Written as DNA, the CDR3 is TGTGCCAGCAGTGAAGCGTGGGGACAGGGGATTTATAACTATGGCTACACCTTC. It encodes CASSEAWGQGIYNYGYTF.

The chain employs TRBV6-5 and TRBJ1-2, with 10 bases matching TRBD1. Germline values: CDR1 MNHEY, CDR2 SVGAGI. Losses at the gene ends were 4 bases for V and 5 bases for J; bases not matched to a gene: 7. This CDR3 has 15 amino acids. CDR3 in amino acids: CASSSPDRGHYGYTF. CDR3 sequence (DNA): TGTGCCAGCAGTTCCCCAGACAGGGGGCATTATGGCTACACCTTC.

This clone came up once. The junction does not match germline at one end; this may be a read error. The V call is TRBV5-7, the J call TRBJ2-5; TRBD1 matches at 8 bases. TRBV5-7 is an open reading frame whose function is uncertain. The CDR3 is made up of 9 amino acids. This CDR3 reads CALDRDQDF. DNA for the CDR3: TGTGCACTGGACAGGGACCAGGACTTC.

The rearrangement joins TRBV27 to TRBJ2-1, with TRBD2 matching 14 bases. CDR1 is MNHEY and CDR2 is SMNVEV in the germline V gene (reference sequence). The junction had 6 bases not matched to a gene; V was cut back by 5 bases and J by 6 bases. The CDR3 totals 16 residues. The CDR3 sequence is CASSLRLAGGANEQFF. The CDR3 DNA reads TGTGCCAGCAGTCTCCGACTAGCGGGGGGGGCCAATGAGCAGTTCTTC.

V and J are TRBV7-9 and TRBJ2-2; tentatively, D is TRBD2 (6 bases). CDR1 and CDR2 from the germline V gene are SEHNR and FQNEAQ (reference sequence). The CDR3 loop spans 16 amino acids. The V end lost 8 bases, the J end lost 1 base, and 17 bases lay between the germline ends. CDR3 nucleotides: TGTGCCAGCCCCAAACCGGGACTCCAGAACACCGGGGAGCTGTTTTTT. It specifies CASPKPGLQNTGELFF. Based on the CDR3 plus reference TRBV7-9 and TRBJ2-2, the full variable domain is DTGVSQNPRHKITKRGQNVTFRCDPISEHNRLYWYRQTLGQGPEFLTYFQNEAQLEKSRLLSDRFSAERPKGSFSTLEIQRTEQGDSAMYLCASPKPGLQNTGELFFGEGSRLTVL.

The V gene is TRBV11-2, the J gene TRBJ1-1; D ambiguous. Germline V lookup: CDR1 SGHAT, CDR2 FQNNGV. The germline V and J ends were trimmed by 3 bases and 1 base, with 6 bases remaining between them. The CDR3 is 13 residues long. The CDR3 DNA is TGTGCCAGCAGCTTGAGCCCGAACACTGAAGCTTTCTTT. Protein sequence: CASSLSPNTEAFF. Together with reference TRBV11-2 and TRBJ1-1, the CDR3 gives the full variable domain: EAGVAQSPRYKIIEKRQSVAFWCNPISGHATLYWYQQILGQGPKLLIQFQNNGVVDDSQLPKDRFSAERLKGVDSTLKIQPAKLEDSAVYLCASSLSPNTEAFFGQGTRLTVV.

The genes are TRBV7-2 and TRBJ2-2; D might be TRBD1 (6 bases). CDR1 and CDR2 (germline): SGHTA, FQGNSA. The CDR3 consists of 15 residues. V was cut by 6 bases and J by 1 base, with 12 bases left in between. CDR3 bases: TGTGCCAGCAGGTTGACAGGCCTGAACACCGGGGAGCTGTTTTTT. It yields the protein CASRLTGLNTGELFF.

The chain is built from TRBV7-9 and TRBJ1-1; D uncertain. Between the trimmed V and J ends, which lost 2 bases and 0 bases, there was a span of 16 bases. Germline CDR1 is SEHNR and CDR2 is FQNEAQ (reference sequence). CDR3 size: 17 residues. The chain's CDR3 is CASSLLGKEGMNTEAFF. The CDR3 region has the DNA TGTGCCAGCAGCTTATTGGGGAAAGAGGGAATGAACACTGAAGCTTTCTTT.

The gene calls are TRBV3-1 (or the pseudogene TRBV3-2) and TRBJ2-5, with 9 bases identical to TRBD1. Germline V gives CDR1 LGHDT, CDR2 YNNKEL (reference sequence). This CDR3 has 16 amino acids. V trimming: 1 base; J trimming: 3 bases; junction bases outside the gene matches: 6. The CDR3 DNA reads as TGTGCCAGCAGCCAAGGCGGGACAGGGAGTGAAGAGACCCAGTACTTC. This translates into CASSQGGTGSEETQYF.

The gene calls are TRBV9 and TRBJ2-3, with 8 bases that match TRBD2. J gave up 0 bases and V 1 base, and 10 bases lay outside the gene matches. CDR1 is SGDLS, CDR2 YYNGEE, per germline. There are 18 residues in the CDR3. CDR3 nucleotide sequence: TGTGCCAGCAGCGTATGGGCCGGAGGCGGGGGGAGCACAGATACGCAGTATTTT. Protein sequence: CASSVWAGGGGSTDTQYF.